A single sample gave rise to the 5 T cell receptor beta chains below, sequenced in a study of blood T cell repertoires in COVID-19. Only in-frame clones appear in the TCRdb table, and some are missing; sequencing was by immunoSEQ multiplex PCR. The sample shows 300,000 to 450,000 clones, more than 70% of them seen only once. Sequencing was carried out using peripheral blood. The receptors originated from a woman aged 60 to 75 with COVID-19, enrolled during active disease.

The J gene is TRBJ2-5, the V gene TRBV7-9, with a possible D match to TRBD2 (5 bases). The CDR3 consists of 14 residues. The germline CDR1 and CDR2 sequences are SEHNR and FQNEAQ (reference sequence). With 5 bases removed from V and 1 base from J, the gap between germline ends came to 11 bases. The CDR3 DNA is TGTGCCAGCAGCCCGGGAACAACCCAAGAGACCCAGTACTTC. Translating it yields CASSPGTTQETQYF.

This chain connects TRBV28 to TRBJ2-2; D is unresolved. Trimming pared 3 bases from V and 4 bases from J, leaving 6 bases between. CDR3 size: 13 residues. Germline V lookup: CDR1 MDHEN, CDR2 SYDVKM. CDR3 sequence: CASSFWSTGELFF. The CDR3 DNA reads as TGTGCCAGCAGTTTCTGGAGCACCGGGGAGCTGTTTTTT.

DNA of the CDR3: TGCGCCAGCAGCTTGGACCGGGGGGGTAGCACCGGGGAGCTGTTTTTT. This sequence encodes CASSLDRGGSTGELFF. J is TRBJ2-2 and V is TRBV5-1; 8 nucleotides line up with TRBD2. Germline CDR1 and CDR2: SGHRS and YFSETQ. V lost 0 bases, J lost 4 bases, and 5 bases stayed unmatched. The CDR3 sequence is 16 residues long.

The rearrangement uses TRBV18 and TRBJ2-7; the D is unclear. Trimming pared 3 bases from V and 6 bases from J, leaving 15 bases between. The germline V gene has CDR1 KGHSH and CDR2 LQKENI. This CDR3 has 14 residues. The CDR3 DNA reads as TGTGCCAGCTCACCGGGCAACCTTGGGTCCGAGCAGTACTTC. Its translation: CASSPGNLGSEQYF.

The chain joins TRBV7-3 to TRBJ2-3; 10 nucleotides match TRBD2. Germline assignment: CDR1 SGHTA and CDR2 FQGTGA. The CDR3 loop spans 16 amino acids. V was pared by 3 bases and J by 1 base, with 4 bases of the junction left unmatched. CDR3 protein: CASSFLAGGRTDTQYF. Here the CDR3 DNA reads TGTGCCAGCAGCTTTTTAGCGGGGGGACGCACAGATACGCAGTATTTT.